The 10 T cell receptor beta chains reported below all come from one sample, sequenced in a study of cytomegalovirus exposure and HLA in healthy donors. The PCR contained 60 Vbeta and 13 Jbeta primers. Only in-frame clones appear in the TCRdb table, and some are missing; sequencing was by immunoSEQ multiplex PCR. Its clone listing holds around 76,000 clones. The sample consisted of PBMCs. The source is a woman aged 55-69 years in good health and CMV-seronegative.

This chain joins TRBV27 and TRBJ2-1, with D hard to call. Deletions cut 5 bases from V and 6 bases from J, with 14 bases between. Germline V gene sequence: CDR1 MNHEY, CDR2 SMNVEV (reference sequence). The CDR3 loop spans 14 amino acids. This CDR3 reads CASSPGLSLNEQFF. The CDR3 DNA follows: TGTGCCAGCAGTCCGGGTCTCTCACTCAATGAGCAGTTCTTC.

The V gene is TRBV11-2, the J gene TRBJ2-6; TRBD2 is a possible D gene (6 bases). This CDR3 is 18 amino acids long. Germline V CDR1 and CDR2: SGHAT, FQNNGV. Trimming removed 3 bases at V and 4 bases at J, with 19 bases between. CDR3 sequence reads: CASSFLAGRTGGANVLTF. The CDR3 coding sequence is TGTGCCAGCAGCTTCCTTGCGGGAAGGACTGGCGGGGCCAACGTCCTGACTTTC.

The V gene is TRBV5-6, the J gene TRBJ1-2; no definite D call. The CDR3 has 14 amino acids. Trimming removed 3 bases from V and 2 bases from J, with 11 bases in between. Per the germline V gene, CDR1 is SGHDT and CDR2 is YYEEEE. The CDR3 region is CASSSIDKNYGYTF. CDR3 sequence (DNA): TGTGCCAGCAGCTCCATAGACAAAAACTATGGCTACACCTTC. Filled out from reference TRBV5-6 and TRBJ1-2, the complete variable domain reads DAGVTQSPTHLIKTRGQQVTLRCSPKSGHDTVSWYQQALGQGPQFIFQYYEEEERQRGNFPDRFSGHQFPNYSSELNVNALLLGDSALYLCASSSIDKNYGYTFGSGTRLTVV.

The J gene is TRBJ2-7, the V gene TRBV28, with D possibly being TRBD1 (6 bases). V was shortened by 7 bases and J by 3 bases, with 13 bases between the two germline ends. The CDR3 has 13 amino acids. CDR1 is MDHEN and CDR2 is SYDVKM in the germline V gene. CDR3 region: CASKGVSVYEQYF. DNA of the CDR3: TGTGCCAGCAAGGGGGTTTCCGTCTACGAGCAGTACTTC.

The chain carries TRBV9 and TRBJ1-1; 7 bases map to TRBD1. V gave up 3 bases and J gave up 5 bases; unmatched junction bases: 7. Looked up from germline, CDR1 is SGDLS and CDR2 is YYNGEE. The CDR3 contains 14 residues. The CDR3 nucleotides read TGTGCCAGCAGCGCGCAAAACAGGGGAACTGAAGCTTTCTTT. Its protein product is CASSAQNRGTEAFF. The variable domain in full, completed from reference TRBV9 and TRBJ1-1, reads DSGVTQTPKHLITATGQRVTLRCSPRSGDLSVYWYQQSLDQGLQFLIQYYNGEERAKGNILERFSAQQFPDLHSELNLSSLELGDSALYFCASSAQNRGTEAFFGQGTRLTVV.

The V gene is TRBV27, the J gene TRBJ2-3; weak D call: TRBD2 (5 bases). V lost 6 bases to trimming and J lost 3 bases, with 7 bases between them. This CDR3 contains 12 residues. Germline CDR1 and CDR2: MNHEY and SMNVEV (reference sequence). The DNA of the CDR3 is TGTGCCAGCAGAGAGGGAACAGATACGCAGTATTTT. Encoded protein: CASREGTDTQYF.

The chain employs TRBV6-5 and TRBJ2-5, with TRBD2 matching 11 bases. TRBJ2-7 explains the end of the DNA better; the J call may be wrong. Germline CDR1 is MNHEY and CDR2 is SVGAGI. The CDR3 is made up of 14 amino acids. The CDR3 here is CASSVLAGAYEQYF. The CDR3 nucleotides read TGTGCCAGCAGTGTACTAGCGGGAGCCTACGAGCAGTACTTC.

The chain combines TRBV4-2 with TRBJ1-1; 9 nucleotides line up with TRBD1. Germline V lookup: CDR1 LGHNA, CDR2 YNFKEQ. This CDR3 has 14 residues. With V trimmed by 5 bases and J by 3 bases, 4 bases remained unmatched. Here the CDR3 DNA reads TGTGCCAGCAGCTTGGGACAGGGTGACACTGAAGCTTTCTTT. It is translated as CASSLGQGDTEAFF.

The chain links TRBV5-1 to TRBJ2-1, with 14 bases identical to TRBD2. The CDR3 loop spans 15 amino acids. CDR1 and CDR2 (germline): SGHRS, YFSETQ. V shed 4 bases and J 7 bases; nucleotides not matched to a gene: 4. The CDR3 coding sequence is TGCGCCAGCAGCCCAGGGACTAGCGGGAGTAATGAGCAGTTCTTC. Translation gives CASSPGTSGSNEQFF.

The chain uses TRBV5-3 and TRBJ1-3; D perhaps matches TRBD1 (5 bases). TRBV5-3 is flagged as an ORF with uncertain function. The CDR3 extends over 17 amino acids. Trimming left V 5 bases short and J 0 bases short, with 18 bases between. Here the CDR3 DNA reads TGTGCCAGAAGGCTTAGTGACAGTAACCTCTCTGGAAACACCATATATTTT. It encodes CARRLSDSNLSGNTIYF.